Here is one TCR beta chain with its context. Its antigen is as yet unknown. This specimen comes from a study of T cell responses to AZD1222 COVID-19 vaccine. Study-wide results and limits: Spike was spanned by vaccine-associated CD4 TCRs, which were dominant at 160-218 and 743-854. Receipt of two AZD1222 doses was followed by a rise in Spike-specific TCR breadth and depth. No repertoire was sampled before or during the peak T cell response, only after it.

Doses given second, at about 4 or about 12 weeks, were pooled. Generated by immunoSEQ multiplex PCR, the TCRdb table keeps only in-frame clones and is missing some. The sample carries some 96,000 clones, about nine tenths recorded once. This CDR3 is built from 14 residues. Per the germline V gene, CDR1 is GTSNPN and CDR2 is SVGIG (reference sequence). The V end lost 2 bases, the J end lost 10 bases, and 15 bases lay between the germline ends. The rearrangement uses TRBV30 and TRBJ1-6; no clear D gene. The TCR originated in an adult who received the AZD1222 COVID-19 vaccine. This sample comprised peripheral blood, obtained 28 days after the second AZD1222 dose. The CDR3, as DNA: TGTGCCTGGAGTTTACTGTTGTTGAACTCACCCCTCCACTTT. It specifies CAWSLLLLNSPLHF.